The 16 T cell receptor beta chains below all came from one sample that was sequenced in a study of T cell responses to AZD1222 COVID-19 vaccine. Method: immunoSEQ multiplex PCR; TCRdb's copy keeps in-frame clones and lacks some. The data hold over 65,000 clones, with 90% to 95% observed a single time. This specimen consisted of peripheral blood, obtained on day 0 of MenACWY control vaccination. The receptors derive from an adult in good health.

CDR3 residues: CASSLWVSGGNYGYTF. The CDR3, as DNA: TGTGCCAGCAGCTTGTGGGTTTCAGGAGGTAACTATGGCTACACCTTC. This sequence joins TRBV5-4 and TRBJ1-2; D gene unclear. The V gene's germline CDR1 is SGHNT and CDR2 YYREEE (reference sequence). The V gene lost 1 base and the J gene lost 1 base, with 14 bases spanning the gap. The CDR3 covers 16 residues. Full variable domain (outside the CDR3, taken from reference TRBV5-4 and TRBJ1-2): ETGVTQSPTHLIKTRGQQVTLRCSSQSGHNTVSWYQQALGQGPQFIFQYYREEENGRGNFPPRFSGLQFPNYSSELNVNALELDDSALYLCASSLWVSGGNYGYTFGSGTRLTVV.

The chain employs TRBV7-6 and TRBJ2-2; D remains ambiguous. Deletions cut 5 bases from V and 4 bases from J, with 11 bases between. CDR3 length equals 14 residues. Germline CDR1 SGHVS, CDR2 FNYEAQ. CDR3 sequence: CASSRSSGTGELFF. In nucleotides, the CDR3 is TGTGCCAGCAGCCGATCATCGGGCACCGGGGAGCTGTTTTTT.

This chain links TRBV6-6 with TRBJ1-1; D is undetermined. V shed 3 bases and J shed 8 bases, with 13 bases lying between them. Looked up from germline, CDR1 is MNHNY and CDR2 is SVGAGI (reference sequence). The CDR3 totals 13 residues. CDR3 in amino acids: CASSYLLTGEAFF. CDR3 bases: TGTGCCAGCAGTTATTTGCTGACGGGGGAAGCTTTCTTT.

This chain connects TRBV27 to TRBJ1-1, with D unresolved. The V and J ends lost 6 bases and 1 base respectively, with 9 bases between them. The CDR3 consists of 13 residues. CDR1 is MNHEY and CDR2 is SMNVEV in the germline V gene (reference sequence). CDR3 DNA sequence: TGTGCCAGCAGGCAGAGCCAGAACACTGAAGCTTTCTTT. It is translated as CASRQSQNTEAFF.

V is TRBV12-3 or TRBV12-4 and J is TRBJ2-1; D is unclear. CDR3 length equals 11 residues. V lost 8 bases and J 3 bases, leaving 5 bases between the germline ends. CDR3 amino acids: CASGLYNEQFF. As DNA, the CDR3 is TGTGCCAGCGGTCTCTACAATGAGCAGTTCTTC.

The chain uses TRBV19 and TRBJ2-7; 8 positions match TRBD1. This CDR3 spans 16 amino acids. J gave up 4 bases and V 10 bases, and 18 bases lay outside the gene matches. Germline V lookup: CDR1 LNHDA, CDR2 SQIVND (reference sequence). The CDR3 coding sequence is TGTGCCACCACCCGGACAGGGCCTATTGGGGAGTACGAGCAGTACTTC. It is translated as CATTRTGPIGEYEQYF.

V usage is TRBV9 and J usage is TRBJ1-3, with D perhaps matching TRBD1 (6 bases). V was clipped by 3 bases and J by 2 bases, with 12 bases between them. Germline CDR1 and CDR2: SGDLS and YYNGEE. The CDR3 loop spans 15 amino acids. In DNA, the CDR3 is TGTGCCAGCAGCGCCTCCGGGACACCTGGAAACACCATATATTTT. This encodes CASSASGTPGNTIYF.

The chain couples TRBV5-4 to TRBJ1-3; no reliable D call. This CDR3 has 14 amino acids. Germline CDR1 reads SGHNT; CDR2 reads YYREEE (reference sequence). Trimming removed 4 bases from V and 0 bases from J, with 8 bases in between. The CDR3 region is CASSRWNSGNTIYF. DNA of the CDR3: TGTGCCAGCAGCCGCTGGAACTCTGGAAACACCATATATTTT.

V gene TRBV10-3 combines with J gene TRBJ1-1, with D uncertain. CDR1 is ENHRY, CDR2 SYGVKD, per germline. The CDR3 totals 13 residues. V was clipped by 4 bases and J by 1 base, with 7 bases between them. CDR3: CAISVDGNTEAFF. The CDR3 nucleotides are TGTGCCATCAGTGTGGACGGGAACACTGAAGCTTTCTTT.

The rearrangement links TRBV9 to TRBJ1-3; unclear D gene. V was pared by 0 bases and J by 0 bases, with 13 bases between. The CDR3 loop spans 17 amino acids. From germline, CDR1 is SGDLS and CDR2 YYNGEE. The CDR3 reads CASSVDPRRYSGNTIYF. The CDR3 region has the DNA TGTGCCAGCAGCGTAGACCCACGCCGATACTCTGGAAACACCATATATTTT. The whole variable domain, remainder taken from reference TRBV9 and TRBJ1-3, is DSGVTQTPKHLITATGQRVTLRCSPRSGDLSVYWYQQSLDQGLQFLIQYYNGEERAKGNILERFSAQQFPDLHSELNLSSLELGDSALYFCASSVDPRRYSGNTIYFGEGSWLTVV.

This chain connects TRBV13 to TRBJ2-7; 8 nucleotides match TRBD1. With 6 bases clipped from V and 3 bases from J, the junction kept 7 bases outside the gene matches. Germline V gives CDR1 PRHDT, CDR2 FYEKMQ (reference sequence). The CDR3 is 14 amino acids. CDR3 DNA: TGTGCCAGCAGAACCGGGACAGGAAGCTACGAGCAGTACTTC. Its protein product is CASRTGTGSYEQYF.

The chain combines TRBV19 with TRBJ2-2; D ambiguous. The CDR3 is 16 amino acids. Trimming left V 1 base short and J 0 bases short, with 9 bases between. Germline V gene sequence: CDR1 LNHDA, CDR2 SQIVND (reference sequence). The CDR3 nucleotides read TGTGCCAGTAGTATAGTCCGGGTTACGAACACCGGGGAGCTGTTTTTT. Protein: CASSIVRVTNTGELFF.

This clone was counted a single time. V and J are TRBV4-1 and TRBJ2-5; no clear D gene. V lost 0 bases, J lost 5 bases, and 19 bases lay in between. This CDR3 contains 17 residues. Germline V gene sequence: CDR1 MGHRA, CDR2 YSYEKL. DNA of the CDR3: TGCGCCAGCAGCCAAGAAAAACAGCCAAGCCCCCGGGAGACCCAGTACTTC. The encoded protein is CASSQEKQPSPRETQYF.

This rearrangement joins TRBV19 to TRBJ2-1; 9 bases are a match to TRBD2. This CDR3 region has 14 residues. The J segment lost 8 bases and the V segment lost 4 bases, leaving 6 bases of the junction unmatched. CDR1 is LNHDA and CDR2 is SQIVND in the germline V gene (reference sequence). In DNA form, the CDR3 reads TGTGCCAGTAGTACAGCGGGAGGCCCACATGAGCAGTTCTTC. This encodes CASSTAGGPHEQFF.

The CDR3 region is CAWSPPRNRASGIYTIYF. The CDR3 region has the DNA TGTGCCTGGAGTCCTCCGCGAAACAGGGCCAGCGGGATATACACCATATATTTT. This chain links TRBV30 with TRBJ1-3, with a weak D call TRBD1 (6 bases). V lost 2 bases to trimming and J lost 8 bases, with 28 bases between them. This CDR3 spans 18 amino acids. Germline V gene data show CDR1 as GTSNPN and CDR2 as SVGIG (reference sequence).

The chain joins TRBV30 to TRBJ2-7, with a tentative D call TRBD2 (5 bases). Germline V gene lookup returns CDR1 GTSNPN and CDR2 SVGIG (reference sequence). This CDR3 contains 12 residues. Deletions cut 2 bases from V and 12 bases from J, with 17 bases between. The CDR3 DNA reads TGTGCCTGGAGTTGGACTGTGCCCAAAAGGTACTTC. Translation: CAWSWTVPKRYF. The full variable domain, with the rest looked up from reference TRBV30 and TRBJ2-7, is SQTIHQWPATLVQPVGSPLSLECTVEGTSNPNLYWYRQAAGRGLQLLFYSVGIGQISSEVPQNLSASRPQDRQFILSSKKLLLSDSGFYLCAWSWTVPKRYFGPGTRLTVT.